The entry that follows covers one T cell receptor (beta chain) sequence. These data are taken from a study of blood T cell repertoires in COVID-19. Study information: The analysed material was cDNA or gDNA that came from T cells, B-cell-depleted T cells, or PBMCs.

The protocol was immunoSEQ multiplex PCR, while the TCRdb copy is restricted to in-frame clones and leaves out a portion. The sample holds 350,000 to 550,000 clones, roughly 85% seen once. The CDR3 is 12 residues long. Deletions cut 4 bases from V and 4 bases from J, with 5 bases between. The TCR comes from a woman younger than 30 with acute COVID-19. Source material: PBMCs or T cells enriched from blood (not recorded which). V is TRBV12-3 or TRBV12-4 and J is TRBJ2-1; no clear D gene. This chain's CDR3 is CASSSGYNEQFF. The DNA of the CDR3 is TGTGCCAGCAGTTCGGGTTACAATGAGCAGTTCTTC.